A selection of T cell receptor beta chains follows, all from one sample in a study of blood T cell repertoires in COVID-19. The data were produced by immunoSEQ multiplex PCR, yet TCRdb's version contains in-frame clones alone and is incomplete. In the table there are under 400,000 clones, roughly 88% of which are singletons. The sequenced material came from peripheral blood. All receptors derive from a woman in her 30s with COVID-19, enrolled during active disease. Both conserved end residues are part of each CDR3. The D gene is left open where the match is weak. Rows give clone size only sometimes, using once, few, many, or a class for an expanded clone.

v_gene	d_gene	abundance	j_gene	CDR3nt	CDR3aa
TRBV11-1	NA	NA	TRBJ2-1	TGTGCCAGCAGAGCTAGTAGGATGGGTGAGCAGTTCTTC	CASRASRMGEQFF
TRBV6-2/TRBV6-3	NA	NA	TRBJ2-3	TGTGCCAGCAGTTACGAAGAGAGAGATACGCAGTATTTT	CASSYEERDTQYF
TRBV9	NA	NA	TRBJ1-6	TGTGCCAGCAGTTCGTGGGGCGTCAATTCACCCCTCCACTTT	CASSSWGVNSPLHF
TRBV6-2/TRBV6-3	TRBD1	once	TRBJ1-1	TGTGCCAGCAGTCAAACCACGACAGGGGTGAACACTGAAGCTTTCTTT	CASSQTTTGVNTEAFF
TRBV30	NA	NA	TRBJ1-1	TGTGCCTGGAGGGCGGACATAACATCCCCTGAAGCTTTCTTT	CAWRADITSPEAFF
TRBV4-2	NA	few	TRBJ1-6	TGTGCCAGCAGCCCAAGCGTCGGTTCACCCCTCCACTTT	CASSPSVGSPLHF
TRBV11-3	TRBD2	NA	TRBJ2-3	TGTGCCAGCAGCTTAGTCCAGGGAGGGGCAGATACGCAGTATTTT	CASSLVQGGADTQYF
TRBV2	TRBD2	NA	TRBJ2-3	TGTGCCAGCAGCGCCAGCGCGGGGGGCGGGGATACGCAGTATTTT	CASSASAGGGDTQYF
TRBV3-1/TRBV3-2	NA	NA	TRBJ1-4	TGTGCCAGCAGCCGCCGGGGGAGGAATGAAAAACTGTTTTTT	CASSRRGRNEKLFF
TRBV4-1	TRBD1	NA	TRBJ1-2	TGCGCCAGCAGCCAGGGGAACAGGGGAGGCTACACCTTC	CASSQGNRGGYTF
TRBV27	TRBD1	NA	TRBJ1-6	TGTGCCACCGCCGGGACAGGTATCCCCCTCCACTTT	CATAGTGIPLHF
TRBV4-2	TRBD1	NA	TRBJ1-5	TGTGCCAGCAGCCAAGACGCAGGGGGTTGGCCCCAGCATTTT	CASSQDAGGWPQHF
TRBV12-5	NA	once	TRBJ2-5	TGTGCTAGTGCCCGACAGCTCGTAGAGACCCAGTACTTC	CASARQLVETQYF
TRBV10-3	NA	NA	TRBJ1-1	TGTGCCATCAGTGACCACCCATCTTATCGGGCTTTCTTT	CAISDHPSYRAFF
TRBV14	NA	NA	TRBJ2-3	TGTGCCAGCAGCCAAGATAAAGGGGTCAGACTTAGCACAGATACGCAGTATTTT	CASSQDKGVRLSTDTQYF
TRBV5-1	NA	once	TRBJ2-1	TGCGCCAGCAGCTTGGATGTGGGGGCCTTTTACAATGAGCAGTTCTTC	CASSLDVGAFYNEQFF
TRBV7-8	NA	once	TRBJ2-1	TGTGCCAGCAGCCCTCCCTCGACAGGACCCAACAACAATGAGCAGTTCTTC	CASSPPSTGPNNNEQFF
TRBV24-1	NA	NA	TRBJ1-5	TGTGCCACCAGTGATTTGGTCGGTCAGCCCCAGCATTTT	CATSDLVGQPQHF
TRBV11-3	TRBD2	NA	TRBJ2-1	TGTGCCAGCAGCGCCGCGCTAGCGGGGGGGCACAATGAGCAGTTCTTC	CASSAALAGGHNEQFF
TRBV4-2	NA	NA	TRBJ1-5	TGTGCCAGCAGCTACGGAACAGGGCCCTATAGCAATCAGCCCCAGCATTTT	CASSYGTGPYSNQPQHF
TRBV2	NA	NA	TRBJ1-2	TGTGCCAGGATATTGGACTCCCGGCATGGCTACACCTTC	CARILDSRHGYTF
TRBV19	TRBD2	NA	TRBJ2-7	TGTGCCAGTAGTGCCTCCTCGGGGGGGGTAGGCTCCTACGAGCAGTACTTC	CASSASSGGVGSYEQYF
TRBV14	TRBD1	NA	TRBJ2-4	TGTGCCAGCAGCCAAGGGACAGGGTTTTTGGGAAACATTCAGTACTTC	CASSQGTGFLGNIQYF
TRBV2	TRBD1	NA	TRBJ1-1	TGTGCCAGCAGTGTCCAAAGGGGGCACCCGAACACTGAAGCTTTCTTT	CASSVQRGHPNTEAFF
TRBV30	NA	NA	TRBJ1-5	TGTGCCTGGGCTCCGGACATTAATCAGCCCCAGCATTTT	CAWAPDINQPQHF
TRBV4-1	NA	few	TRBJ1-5	TGCGCCAGCAGCCAACCTCTCCGGGACAAGGGCAATCAGCCCCAGCATTTT	CASSQPLRDKGNQPQHF
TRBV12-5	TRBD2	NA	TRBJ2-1	TGTGCTAGTGGTTCTAGCGGGGGCCCGGGGCAGTTCTTC	CASGSSGGPGQFF
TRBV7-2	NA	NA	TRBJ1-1	TGTGCCAGCAGCTTAGCGCCATTAGTATACAGGGACGCTGAAGCTTTCTTT	CASSLAPLVYRDAEAFF
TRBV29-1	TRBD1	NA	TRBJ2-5	TGCAGCGTATCTCGGGGTGGGACAGGGGGCAAAGAGACCCAGTACTTC	CSVSRGGTGGKETQYF
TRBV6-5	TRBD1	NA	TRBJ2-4	TGTGCCAGCAGTTACTCCGGACAGGGGTCAAACATTCAGTACTTC	CASSYSGQGSNIQYF
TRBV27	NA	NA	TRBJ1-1	TGTGCCAGCAGTTTATCTCGGGGGGCGATGACTGAAGCTTTCTTT	CASSLSRGAMTEAFF
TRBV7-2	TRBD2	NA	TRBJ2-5	TGTGCCAGCAGCTTAGGCCCCGGGAGGAAGAGGCGGCAAGAGACCCAGTACTTC	CASSLGPGRKRRQETQYF
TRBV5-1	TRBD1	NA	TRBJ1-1	TGCGCCAGCAGCGACCTCAGGGGGACCACTGAAGCTTTCTTT	CASSDLRGTTEAFF
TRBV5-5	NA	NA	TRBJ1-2	TGTGCCAGCAGCCCCCAATTGAGGGCTAACTATGGCTACACCTTC	CASSPQLRANYGYTF
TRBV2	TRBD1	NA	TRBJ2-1	TGTGCCAGCAGACCGGACAGGAGCTACAATGAGCAGTTCTTC	CASRPDRSYNEQFF
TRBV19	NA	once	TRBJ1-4	TGTGCCAGTACCCGCGCCGGGGTCGACGAAAAACTGTTTTTT	CASTRAGVDEKLFF
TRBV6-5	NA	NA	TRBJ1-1	TGTGCCAGCAGTCAGCAGGGGTCGGTAGCTTTCTTT	CASSQQGSVAFF
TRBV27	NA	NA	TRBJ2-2	TGTGCCAGCAGGGGAGGGAACACCGGGGAGCTGTTTTTT	CASRGGNTGELFF
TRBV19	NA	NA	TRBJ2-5	TGTGCCAGTAGATTACAGGGCCAAGAGACCCAGTACTTC	CASRLQGQETQYF
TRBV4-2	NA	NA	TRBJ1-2	TGTGCCAGCAGCCAAGATGAGCGATACAATGGCTACACCTTC	CASSQDERYNGYTF
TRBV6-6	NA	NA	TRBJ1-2	TGTGCCAGCCGCCCAGGGAATATATATGGCTACACCTTC	CASRPGNIYGYTF
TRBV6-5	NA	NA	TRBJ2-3	TGTGCCAGCAGGGTACGGGTCCGCACAGATACGCAGTATTTT	CASRVRVRTDTQYF
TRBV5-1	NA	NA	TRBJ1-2	TGCGCCAGCGCTCCCCAGGGGATGAACTATGGCTACACCTTC	CASAPQGMNYGYTF
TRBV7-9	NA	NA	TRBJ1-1	TGTGCCAGCAGCTTTCCAGAAGGGGGGAACACTGAAGCTTTCTTT	CASSFPEGGNTEAFF
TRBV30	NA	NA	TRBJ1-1	TGTGCCTGGAGTGAAGTCCCGGGAACTGAAGCTTTCTTT	CAWSEVPGTEAFF
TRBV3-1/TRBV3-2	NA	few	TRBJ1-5	TGTGCCAGCTCTACAACGAGGGATCAGCCCCAGCATTTT	CASSTTRDQPQHF
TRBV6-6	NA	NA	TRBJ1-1	TGTGCCAGCAGTTCGGCGGGGCGAACTGAAGCTTTCTTT	CASSSAGRTEAFF
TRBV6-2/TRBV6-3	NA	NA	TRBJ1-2	TGTGCCAGCAGCTTTTTAAGCTCGGTGGGCTACACCTTC	CASSFLSSVGYTF
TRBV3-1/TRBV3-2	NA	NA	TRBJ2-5	TGTGCCAGCAGCCTTGTCGGGAAACAAGAGACCCAGTACTTC	CASSLVGKQETQYF
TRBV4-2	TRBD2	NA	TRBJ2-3	TGTGCCAGCAGCCAAGAGGGGGGGTCCATAGATACGCAGTATTTT	CASSQEGGSIDTQYF